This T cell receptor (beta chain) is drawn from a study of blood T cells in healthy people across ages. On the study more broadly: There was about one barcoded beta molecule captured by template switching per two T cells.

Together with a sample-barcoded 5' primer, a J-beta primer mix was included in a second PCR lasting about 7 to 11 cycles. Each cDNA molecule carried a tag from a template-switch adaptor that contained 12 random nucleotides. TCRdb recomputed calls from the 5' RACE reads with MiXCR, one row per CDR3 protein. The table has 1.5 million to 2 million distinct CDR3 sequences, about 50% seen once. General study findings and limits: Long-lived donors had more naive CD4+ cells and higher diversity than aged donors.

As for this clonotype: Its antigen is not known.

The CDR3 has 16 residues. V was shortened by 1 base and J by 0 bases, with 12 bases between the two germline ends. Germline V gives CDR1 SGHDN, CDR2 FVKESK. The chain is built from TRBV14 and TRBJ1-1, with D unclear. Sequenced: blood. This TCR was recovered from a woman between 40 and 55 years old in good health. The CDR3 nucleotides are TGTGCCAGCAGCCAAGTGGGTAGACCGATGAACACTGAAGCTTTCTTT. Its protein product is CASSQVGRPMNTEAFF.